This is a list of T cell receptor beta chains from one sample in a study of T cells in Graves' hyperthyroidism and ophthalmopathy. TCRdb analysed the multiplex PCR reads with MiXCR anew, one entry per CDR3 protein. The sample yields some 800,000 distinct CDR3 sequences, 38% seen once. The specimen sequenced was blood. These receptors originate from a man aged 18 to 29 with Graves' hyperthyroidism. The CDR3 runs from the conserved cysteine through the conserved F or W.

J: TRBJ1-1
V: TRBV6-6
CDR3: CASGTAGTPNTEAFF

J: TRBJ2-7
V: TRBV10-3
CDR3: CAPSGTGAYEQYF

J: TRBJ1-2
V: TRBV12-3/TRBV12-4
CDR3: CASSSDEEGYTF

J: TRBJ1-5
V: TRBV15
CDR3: CATSPDRFQPQHF

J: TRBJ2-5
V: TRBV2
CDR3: CASSLELAGAGGETQYF

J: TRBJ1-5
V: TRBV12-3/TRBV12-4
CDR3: CASSFVGQPQHF

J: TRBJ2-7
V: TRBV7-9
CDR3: CASGTSSYEQYF

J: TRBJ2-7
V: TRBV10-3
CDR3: CAIRIRDRDYEQYF

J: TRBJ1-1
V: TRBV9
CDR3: CASSAPGQGKTEAFF

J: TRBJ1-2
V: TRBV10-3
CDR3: CAVGPGQRNGYTF

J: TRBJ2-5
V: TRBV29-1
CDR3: CSVYGGGWTQYF

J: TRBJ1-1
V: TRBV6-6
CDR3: CASSYMGQGNTEAFF

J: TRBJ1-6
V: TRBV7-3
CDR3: CASKAGTSNSPLHF

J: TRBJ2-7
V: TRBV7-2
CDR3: CASSPPGSDYEQYF

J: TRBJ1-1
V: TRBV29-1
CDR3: CSVEDGSYTEAFF

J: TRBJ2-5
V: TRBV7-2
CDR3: CASSDRPAKETQYF

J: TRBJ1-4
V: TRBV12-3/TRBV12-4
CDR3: CASSDSRGRVEKLFF

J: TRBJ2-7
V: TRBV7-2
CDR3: CASSLAAATGHYEQYF

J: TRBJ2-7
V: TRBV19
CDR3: CASSSALAFYEQYF

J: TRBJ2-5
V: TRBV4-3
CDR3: CASSSRSLAGEETQYF

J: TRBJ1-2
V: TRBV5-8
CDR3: CASSSTPSGYTF

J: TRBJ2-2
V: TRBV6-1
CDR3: CASSYFGTNTGELFF

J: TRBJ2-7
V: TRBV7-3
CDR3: CASSFHLGSGYEQYF

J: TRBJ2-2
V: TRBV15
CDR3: CATSRVPDGELFF

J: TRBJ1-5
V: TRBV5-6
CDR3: CASSLGGQFQPQHF

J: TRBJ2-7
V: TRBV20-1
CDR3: CSATRTGDSYEQYF

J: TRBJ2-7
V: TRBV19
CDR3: CASSPRDLLYEQYF

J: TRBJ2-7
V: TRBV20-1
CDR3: CSASDRGIPSYEQYF

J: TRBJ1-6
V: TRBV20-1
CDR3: CSARDLTGGGNSPLHF

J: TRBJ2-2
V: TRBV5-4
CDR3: CASSAPVRGNTGELFF

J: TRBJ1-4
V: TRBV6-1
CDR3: CASSGPDATNEKLFF

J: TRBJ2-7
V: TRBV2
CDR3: CASSLTPGAYEQYF

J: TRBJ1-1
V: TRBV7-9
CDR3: CASSPKTGVGTEALF

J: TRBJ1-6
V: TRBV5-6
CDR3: CASSFGTGVGSPLHF

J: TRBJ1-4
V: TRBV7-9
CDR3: CASSRRTGDEKLFF

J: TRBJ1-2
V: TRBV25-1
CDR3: CASTLVGGTGVFYGYTF

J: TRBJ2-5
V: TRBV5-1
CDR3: CASSGSGQETQYF

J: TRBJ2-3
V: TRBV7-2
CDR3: CASSVQGADTQYF

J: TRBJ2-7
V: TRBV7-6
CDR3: CASSPRGVASGPPYEQYF

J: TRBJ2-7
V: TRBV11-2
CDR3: CASGLVVNYEQYF

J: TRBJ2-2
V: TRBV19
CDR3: CASSFGPQWGTGELFF

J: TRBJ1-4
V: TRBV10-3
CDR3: CAIGIRESVGEKLFF

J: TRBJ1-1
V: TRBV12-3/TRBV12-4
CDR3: CASSFNRGTEAFF

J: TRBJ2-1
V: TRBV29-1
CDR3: CSDREGNEQFF